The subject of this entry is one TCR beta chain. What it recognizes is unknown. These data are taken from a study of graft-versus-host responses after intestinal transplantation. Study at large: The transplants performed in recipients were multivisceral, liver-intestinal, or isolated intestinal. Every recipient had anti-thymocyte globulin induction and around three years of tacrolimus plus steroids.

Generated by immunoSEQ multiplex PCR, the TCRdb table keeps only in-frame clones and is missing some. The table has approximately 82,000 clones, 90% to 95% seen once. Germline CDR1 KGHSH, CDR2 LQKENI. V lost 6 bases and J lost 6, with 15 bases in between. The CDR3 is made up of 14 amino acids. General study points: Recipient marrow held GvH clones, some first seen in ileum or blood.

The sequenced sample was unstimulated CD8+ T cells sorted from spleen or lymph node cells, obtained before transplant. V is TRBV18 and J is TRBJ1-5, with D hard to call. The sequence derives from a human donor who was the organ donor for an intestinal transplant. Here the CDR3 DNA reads TGTGCCAGCTCCCCCTCTTGGGAGGGTCAGCCCCAGCATTTT. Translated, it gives CASSPSWEGQPQHF. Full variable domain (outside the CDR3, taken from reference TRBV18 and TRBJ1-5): NAGVMQNPRHLVRRRGQEARLRCSPMKGHSHVYWYRQLPEEGLKFMVYLQKENIIDESGMPKERFSAEFPKEGPSILRIQQVVRGDSAAYFCASSPSWEGQPQHFGDGTRLSIL.